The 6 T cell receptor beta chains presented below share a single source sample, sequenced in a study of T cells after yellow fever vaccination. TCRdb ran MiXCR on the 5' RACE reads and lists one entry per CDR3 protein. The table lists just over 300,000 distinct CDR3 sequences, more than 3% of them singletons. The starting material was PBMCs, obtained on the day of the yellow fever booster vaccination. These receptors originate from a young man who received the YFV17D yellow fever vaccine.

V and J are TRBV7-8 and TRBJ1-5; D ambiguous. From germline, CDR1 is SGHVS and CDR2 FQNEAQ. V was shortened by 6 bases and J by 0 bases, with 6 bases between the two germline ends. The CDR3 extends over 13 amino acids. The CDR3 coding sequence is TGTGCCAGCAGACCAAATAGCAATCAGCCCCAGCATTTT. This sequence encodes CASRPNSNQPQHF.

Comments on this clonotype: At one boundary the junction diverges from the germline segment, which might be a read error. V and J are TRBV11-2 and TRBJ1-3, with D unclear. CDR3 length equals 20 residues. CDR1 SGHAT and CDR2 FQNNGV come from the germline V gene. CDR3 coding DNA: TGTGCCAGCGGCTTAGATGCAATAGGTTCTTACCCAGACTCTGGAAACACCATATATTTT. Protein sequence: CASGLDAIGSYPDSGNTIYF.

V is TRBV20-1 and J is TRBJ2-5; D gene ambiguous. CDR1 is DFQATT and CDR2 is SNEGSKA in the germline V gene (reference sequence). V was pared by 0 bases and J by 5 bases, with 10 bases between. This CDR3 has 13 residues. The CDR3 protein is CSARDGRIETQYF. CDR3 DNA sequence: TGCAGTGCTAGAGATGGCAGGATCGAGACCCAGTACTTC.

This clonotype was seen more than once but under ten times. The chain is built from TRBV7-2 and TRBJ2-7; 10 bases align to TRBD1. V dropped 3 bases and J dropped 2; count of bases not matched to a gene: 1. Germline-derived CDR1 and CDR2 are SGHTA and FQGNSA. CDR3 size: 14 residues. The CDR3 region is CASSFGTGAYEQYV. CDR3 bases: TGTGCCAGCAGCTTTGGGACAGGGGCCTACGAGCAGTACGTC.

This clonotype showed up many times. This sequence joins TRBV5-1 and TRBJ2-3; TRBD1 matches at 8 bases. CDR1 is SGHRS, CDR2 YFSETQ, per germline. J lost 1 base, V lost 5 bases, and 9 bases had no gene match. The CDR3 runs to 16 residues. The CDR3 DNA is TGCGCCAGCAGATCACCAGGGGGCGAAGGCACAGATACGCAGTATTTT. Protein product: CASRSPGGEGTDTQYF.

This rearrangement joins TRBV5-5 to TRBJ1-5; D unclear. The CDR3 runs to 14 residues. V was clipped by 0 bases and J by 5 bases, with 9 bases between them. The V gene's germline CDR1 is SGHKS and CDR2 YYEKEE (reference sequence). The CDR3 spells CASSLDPAYQPQHF. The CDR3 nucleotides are TGTGCCAGCAGCTTGGATCCTGCTTATCAGCCCCAGCATTTT.